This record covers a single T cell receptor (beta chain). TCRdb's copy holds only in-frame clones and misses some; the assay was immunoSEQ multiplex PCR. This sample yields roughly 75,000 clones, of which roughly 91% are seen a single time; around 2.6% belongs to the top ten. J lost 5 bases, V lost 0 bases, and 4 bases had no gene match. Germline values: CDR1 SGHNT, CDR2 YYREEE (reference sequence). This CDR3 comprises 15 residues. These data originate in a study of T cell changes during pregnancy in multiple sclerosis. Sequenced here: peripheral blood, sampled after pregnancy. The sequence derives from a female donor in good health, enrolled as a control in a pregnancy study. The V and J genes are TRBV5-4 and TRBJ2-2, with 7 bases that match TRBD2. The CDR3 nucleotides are TGTGCCAGCAGCTTGGGGGGAGGGCGGACCGGGGAGCTGTTTTTT. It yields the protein CASSLGGGRTGELFF.